Each of the 14 T cell receptor beta chains below was sequenced from the same sample in a study of circulating CD8 cells and anti-PD-1 response in melanoma. Sorting of live CD3+CD8+TCRalphabeta+ cells by PD-1 and/or TIGIT gave four subsets. Using around 14 ng of total RNA, TCR libraries were made with the QIAseq Immune Repertoire TCR panel. TCRdb reprocessed the reads via MiXCR and lists one record per CDR3 protein. The data hold 1,000 or so distinct CDR3 sequences, with more than 7% observed a single time. The sample in question was CD8+ T cells from PBMCs, obtained at baseline or after one month of anti-PD-1 therapy (not recorded which). These receptors originate from a human donor with melanoma.

This clonotype is labeled as large. This chain uses TRBV19 with TRBJ1-1, with D perhaps TRBD1 (5 bases). The CDR3 is 14 amino acids. V lost 4 bases and J 8 bases, leaving 17 bases between the germline ends. Germline V gene sequence: CDR1 LNHDA, CDR2 SQIVND (reference sequence). The CDR3 DNA is TGTGCCAGTAGTAGGGGGACCGAAAACGCGGAAGCTTTCTTT. Its protein is CASSRGTENAEAFF. The full variable domain, completed using reference TRBV19 and TRBJ1-1, is DGGITQSPKYLFRKEGQNVTLSCEQNLNHDAMYWYRQDPGQGLRLIYYSQIVNDFQKGDIAEGYSVSREKKESFPLTVTSAQKNPTAFYLCASSRGTENAEAFFGQGTRLTVV.

This clonotype is termed large. V usage is TRBV29-1 and J usage is TRBJ1-1; D not certain. CDR3 length: 11 residues. From germline, CDR1 is SQVTM and CDR2 ANQGSEA. V was pared by 4 bases and J by 3 bases, with 6 bases between. CDR3 coding DNA: TGCAGCGTTGTTCGTGACACTGAAGCTTTCTTT. Translation: CSVVRDTEAFF.

The V and J genes are TRBV3-1 and TRBJ2-1; 9 nucleotides match TRBD2. The CDR3 loop spans 15 amino acids. Germline trimming cut 3 bases from V and 5 bases from J; bases unmatched to any gene: 5. Germline CDR1 and CDR2: LGHDT and YNNKEL (reference sequence). The CDR3 region has the DNA TGTGCCAGCAGCCAGCGGGGGGGCCGCCACAATGAGCAGTTCTTC. This sequence encodes CASSQRGGRHNEQFF.

In the case of this clonotype: At one end the junction does not follow the germline gene, possibly because of a read error. The CDR3 DNA sequence: TGTGCCTGCAGTCCGGCACCGGGGGTCTACGAGCAGTACTTC. Encoded protein: CACSPAPGVYEQYF. The chain uses TRBV9 and TRBJ2-7; possibly TRBD2 for D (6 bases). CDR1 is SGDLS, CDR2 YYNGEE, per germline. There are 14 residues in the CDR3.

As to this clonotype: A read error may explain this, as a much larger clone is one base away. Since the CDR3 does not end with the conserved phenylalanine or tryptophan, this likely comes from a read error. This chain uses TRBV2 with TRBJ1-1; no reliable D call. V shed 7 bases and J shed 0 bases, with 21 bases lying between them. Germline CDR1 SNHLY, CDR2 FYNNEI. CDR3 length: 17 amino acids. CDR3 protein: CASTTGPVRPLNTEAFV. The CDR3 nucleotides read TGTGCCAGCACTACCGGACCGGTGCGACCTCTGAACACTGAAGCTTTCGTT.

This clonotype is labeled as medium-sized (0.01 to 0.1%). The V gene is TRBV19, the J gene TRBJ2-6, with a weak D call TRBD1 (5 bases). V gave up 5 bases and J gave up 0 bases, with 14 bases separating them. CDR1 LNHDA and CDR2 SQIVND come from the germline V gene (reference sequence). The CDR3 contains 17 residues. CDR3: CASSFSTVYSGANVLTF. DNA for the CDR3: TGTGCCAGTAGTTTCTCGACAGTATACTCTGGGGCCAACGTCCTGACTTTC.

This clonotype was found a few times. V usage is TRBV6-5 and J usage is TRBJ2-5, with D tentatively TRBD1 (6 bases). Germline CDR1 MNHEY, CDR2 SVGAGI. This CDR3 is built from 15 residues. With 6 bases removed from V and 4 bases from J, the gap between germline ends came to 18 bases. CDR3 nucleotides: TGTGCCAGCAGGCCACTGACAGGATCCGGAGAGACCCAGTACTTC. Translating it yields CASRPLTGSGETQYF.

Judged by abundance, this clonotype is large (0.1 to 1%). The chain combines TRBV28 with TRBJ2-1; either TRBD1 or TRBD2 may fit D (5 bases each). Germline CDR1 is MDHEN and CDR2 is SYDVKM. Trimming pared 6 bases from V and 6 bases from J, leaving 21 bases between. This CDR3 is built from 16 residues. CDR3 sequence: CASSPEWGFDFNEQFF. As DNA, the CDR3 is TGTGCCAGCAGCCCAGAGTGGGGGTTCGATTTCAATGAGCAGTTCTTC.

This clonotype is medium-sized in the sample. V usage is TRBV5-6 and J usage is TRBJ2-2; D unclear. In germline, CDR1 is SGHDT, CDR2 YYEEEE. The CDR3 is made up of 16 amino acids. V shed 3 bases and J shed 5 bases, with 17 bases lying between them. CDR3 sequence (DNA): TGTGCCAGCAGCTACGCCGTTCGGGTAGTTACCGGGGAGCTGTTTTTT. The encoded protein is CASSYAVRVVTGELFF.

This clonotype was counted between two and nine times. This chain joins TRBV27 and TRBJ2-1; D not resolved. The germline V and J ends were trimmed by 3 bases and 4 bases, with 1 base remaining between them. The CDR3 contains 11 residues. Germline CDR1 is MNHEY and CDR2 is SMNVEV (reference sequence). CDR3 nucleotide sequence: TGTGCCAGCAGTTTTTACAATGAGCAGTTCTTC. Protein: CASSFYNEQFF.

By its share, this clonotype is medium-sized. In DNA, the CDR3 is TGTGCCAGCAGTGAAGAACCCCCTGGGGGGTTCGACGAGCAGTACTTC. As protein: CASSEEPPGGFDEQYF. J is TRBJ2-7 and V is TRBV6-1; maybe TRBD2 (6 bases). The germline gives CDR1 MNHNS, CDR2 SASEGT. V gave up 1 base and J gave up 5 bases, with 18 bases separating them. This CDR3 contains 16 residues.

V gene TRBV20-1 combines with J gene TRBJ2-7; perhaps TRBD1 as D (8 bases). The CDR3 runs to 18 residues. Germline V CDR1 and CDR2: DFQATT, SNEGSKA (reference sequence). V was cut by 0 bases and J by 0 bases, with 21 bases left in between. CDR3 protein: CSARDFSSTGGDSYEQYF. The CDR3 DNA follows: TGCAGTGCTAGAGACTTTTCGTCCACAGGGGGGGACTCCTACGAGCAGTACTTC.

This clonotype is labeled large. CDR3 residues: CASSWDVSPEAFF. DNA for the CDR3: TGTGCCAGCAGCTGGGACGTAAGCCCTGAAGCTTTCTTT. The J gene is TRBJ1-1, the V gene TRBV5-4; D possibly corresponds to TRBD1 (5 bases). Germline V gives CDR1 SGHNT, CDR2 YYREEE (reference sequence). Trimming took 3 bases from V and 6 from J, leaving 12 bases between them. The CDR3 length is 13 residues.

CDR3 protein: CASSEDRLLYEQYF. The CDR3 region has the DNA TGTGCCAGCAGTGAAGATCGACTGCTCTACGAGCAGTACTTC. The V and J genes are TRBV2 and TRBJ2-7; D not resolved. Germline V gene sequence: CDR1 SNHLY, CDR2 FYNNEI. Trimming stripped 1 base from V and 3 bases from J, with 10 bases between. The CDR3 spans 14 residues.